What follows describes a single TCR beta chain. This clonotype occurred a few times. Its cognate antigen has yet to be identified. Per-nucleotide qualities are absent, and no much larger clonotype sits a single base away. Library construction relied on multiplex PCR. The listed sequencing device is Illumina HiSeq 4000. iRepertoire HTBI primers and Arm-PCR amplification of CDR3 regions were used to construct TCR beta libraries. Gel purification was performed on PCR products prior to sequencing. Processing in the source paper ran as follows. Gene usage analysis of CDR3 amino acid clonotypes relied on the roughly 67 TRBV and 13 to 15 TRBJ segments identified across samples. Filtered high-quality paired reads were merged into contigs using COPE and FqMerger. BLAST was used to align contigs to IMGT TRBV, TRBD and TRBJ reference genes, and CDR3 was defined according to IMGT. Any clonotype with a frequency above 0.1% was counted as a highly expanded clone. Repertoire diversity was measured by Shannon entropy, and V-J evenness by the Gini coefficient. A clonotype was considered public if more than one individual shared it. TCRdb's own reprocessing of the public reads used fastp at Q25 and MiXCR and kept productive beta chains. Each entry is one CDR3 protein sequence, shown with its most common DNA and genes. V and J calls and clone size were set by TCRdb, not the authors. A total of under 450,000 distinct CDR3 sequences appear in this sample, less than 25% of them only once. Clones ranked in the top ten supply approximately 28% of the sample.

From V the trimming removes 6 bases and from J it removes 2 bases, while the gene matches leave 13 bases of the junction unaccounted for. The CDR3 contains 16 residues, cysteine and phenylalanine counted. The sequence is cut down to CDR3 DNA, 48 bases in frame from base 1. Sequences MDHEN (CDR1) and SYDVKM (CDR2) are obtained from the germline V gene. This entry comes from a study of regulatory T cells in long-lasting Graves disease (dated by TCRdb to the early 2020s). Regarding the study in general: To count as having persistent Graves' disease, a patient had to have received antithyroid drug treatment for over 5 years with TSH receptor autoantibodies remaining persistently positive. Patients with persistent Graves' disease were compared with patients with newly diagnosed Graves' disease using TCR sequencing and RNA sequencing of peripheral blood. The study was conducted in China and was registered as a clinical trial. A total of about 33 samples underwent TCR sequencing, from roughly 13 patients with persistent Graves' disease and some 20 patients with newly diagnosed Graves' disease. On average, persistent Graves' disease patients in the clinical cohort had been on antithyroid drugs for about 9.7 years.

Results the study describes overall, beyond this receptor: Peripheral blood alone was examined, since thyroid tissue, which constituted the primary lesion, could not be accessed. TRBV28, TRBJ1-2 and TRBJ2-5 were preferentially used in persistent disease, while TRBV20-1 and TRBJ2-1 were favored in newly diagnosed disease. Sequencing and analysis were restricted to the TCR beta chain. More public clonotypes were shared among persistent patients (fewer than 3,000) than among newly diagnosed patients (over 900). Compared with newly diagnosed patients, patients with persistent Graves' disease had lower TCR Shannon entropy and fewer highly expanded clones, which suggests clonal expansion. As a limitation, the authors acknowledged that the small sample size may reduce accuracy.

In the paper's terms, the time point label means: persistent/refractory GD, antithyroid drugs over 5 years with positive TRAb. For both TCR sequencing and RNA sequencing, RNA was extracted from PBMCs in TRIzol. The diagnosis of Graves' disease followed American Thyroid Association guidelines. Patients for the study were recruited at an endocrinology department in Xi'an, China. Each patient gave roughly 10 milliliters of peripheral blood, collected in an EDTA anticoagulant tube. Ficoll Paque Plus density gradient separation was used to isolate PBMCs, and no additional T cell sorting was done. An Agilent 2100 Bioanalyzer and agarose gel were used to assess RNA quality, and a NanoDrop 2000 was used to measure RNA concentration.

The clonotype originates from a female donor with Graves disease. The sequencing here drew on peripheral blood mononuclear cells (PBMCs), taken when the disease was refractory, from a patient treated with antithyroid drugs. The V and J genes are TRBV28 and TRBJ2-7; 7 central bases correspond to TRBD2. CDR3 sequence: CASSQRGGRVAYEQYF. The DNA sequence follows: TGTGCCAGCAGCCAAAGGGGAGGGCGGGTGGCCTACGAGCAGTACTTC.